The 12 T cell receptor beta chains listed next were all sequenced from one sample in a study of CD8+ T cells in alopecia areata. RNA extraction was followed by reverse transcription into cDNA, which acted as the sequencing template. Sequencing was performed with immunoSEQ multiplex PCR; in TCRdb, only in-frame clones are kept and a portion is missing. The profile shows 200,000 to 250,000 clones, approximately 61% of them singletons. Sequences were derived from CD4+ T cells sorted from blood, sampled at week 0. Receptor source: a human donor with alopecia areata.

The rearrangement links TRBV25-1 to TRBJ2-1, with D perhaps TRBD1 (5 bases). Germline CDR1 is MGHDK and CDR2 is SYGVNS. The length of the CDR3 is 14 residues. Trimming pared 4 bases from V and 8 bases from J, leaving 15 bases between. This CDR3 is CASSVFRRGDEQFF. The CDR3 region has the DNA TGTGCCAGCAGTGTATTCCGAAGGGGCGATGAGCAGTTCTTC.

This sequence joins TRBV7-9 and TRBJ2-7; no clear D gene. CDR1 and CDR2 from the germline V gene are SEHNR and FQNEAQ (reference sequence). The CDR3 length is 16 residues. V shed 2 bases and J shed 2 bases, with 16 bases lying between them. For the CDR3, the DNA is TGTGCCAGCAGCTTAATAGCCTACGGCAAAACCTACGAGCAGTACTTC. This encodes CASSLIAYGKTYEQYF.

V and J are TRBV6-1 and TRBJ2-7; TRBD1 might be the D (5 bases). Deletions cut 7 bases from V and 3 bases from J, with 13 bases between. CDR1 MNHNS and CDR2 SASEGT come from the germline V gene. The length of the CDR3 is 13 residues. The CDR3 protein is CASTGRAHYEQYF. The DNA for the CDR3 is TGTGCCAGCACGGGCAGGGCGCACTACGAGCAGTACTTC.

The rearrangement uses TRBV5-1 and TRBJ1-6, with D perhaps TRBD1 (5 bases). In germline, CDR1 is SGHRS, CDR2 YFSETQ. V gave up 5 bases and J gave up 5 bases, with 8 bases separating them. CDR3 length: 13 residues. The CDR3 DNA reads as TGCGCCAGCAGGGGCAGGGATAATTCACCCCTCCACTTT. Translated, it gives CASRGRDNSPLHF.

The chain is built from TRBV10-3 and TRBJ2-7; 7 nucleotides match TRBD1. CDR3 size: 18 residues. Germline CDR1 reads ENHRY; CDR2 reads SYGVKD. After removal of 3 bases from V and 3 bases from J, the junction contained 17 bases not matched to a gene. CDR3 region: CAISERQGFTADSYEQYF. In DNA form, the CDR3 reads TGTGCCATCAGTGAAAGACAGGGCTTCACCGCCGATAGCTACGAGCAGTACTTC.

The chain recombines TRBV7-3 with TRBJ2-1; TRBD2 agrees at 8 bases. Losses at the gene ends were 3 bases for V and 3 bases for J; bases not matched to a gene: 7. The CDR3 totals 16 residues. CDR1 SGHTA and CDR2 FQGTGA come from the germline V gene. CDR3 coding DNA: TGTGCCAGCAGCTTCTCGTCTAGCGGGCTCTACAATGAGCAGTTCTTC. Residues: CASSFSSSGLYNEQFF.

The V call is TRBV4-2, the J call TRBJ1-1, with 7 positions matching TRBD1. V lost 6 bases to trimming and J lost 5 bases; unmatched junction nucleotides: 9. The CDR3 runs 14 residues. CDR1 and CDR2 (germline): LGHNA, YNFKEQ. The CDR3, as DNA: TGTGCCAGCAGGATCACAGGGGTTGGGACTGAAGCTTTCTTT. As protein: CASRITGVGTEAFF.

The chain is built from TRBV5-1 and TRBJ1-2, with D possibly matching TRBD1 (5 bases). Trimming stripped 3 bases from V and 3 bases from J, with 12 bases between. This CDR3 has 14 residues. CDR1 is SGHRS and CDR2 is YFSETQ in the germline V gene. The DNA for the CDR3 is TGCGCCAGCAGCTCGAGGCCGGGACACTATGGCTACACCTTC. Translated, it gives CASSSRPGHYGYTF. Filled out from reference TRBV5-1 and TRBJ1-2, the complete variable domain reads KAGVTQTPRYLIKTRGQQVTLSCSPISGHRSVSWYQQTPGQGLQFLFEYFSETQRNKGNFPGRFSGRQFSNSRSEMNVSTLELGDSALYLCASSSRPGHYGYTFGSGTRLTVV.

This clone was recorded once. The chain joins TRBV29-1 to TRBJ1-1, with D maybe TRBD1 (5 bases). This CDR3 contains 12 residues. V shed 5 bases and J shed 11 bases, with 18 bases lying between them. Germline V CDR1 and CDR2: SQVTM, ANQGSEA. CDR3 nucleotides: TGCAGCGTTATCGGGGGGAGTCAAATGGCTTTCTTT. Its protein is CSVIGGSQMAFF.

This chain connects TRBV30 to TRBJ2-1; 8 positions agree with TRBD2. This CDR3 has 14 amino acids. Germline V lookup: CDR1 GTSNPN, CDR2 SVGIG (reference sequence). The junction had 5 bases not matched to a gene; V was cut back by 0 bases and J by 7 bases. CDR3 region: CAWSVRLASNEQFF. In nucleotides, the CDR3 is TGTGCCTGGAGTGTACGACTAGCGAGTAATGAGCAGTTCTTC.

The CDR3: CAWSVGQVNEQFF. CDR3 bases: TGTGCCTGGAGTGTGGGGCAGGTCAATGAGCAGTTCTTC. The chain joins TRBV30 to TRBJ2-1; maybe TRBD1 (5 bases). The germline gives CDR1 GTSNPN, CDR2 SVGIG (reference sequence). V was trimmed by 0 bases and J by 6 bases, leaving 9 bases between them. This CDR3 is 13 amino acids long.

The CDR3 is CASSVGQGLSATNEKLFF. DNA of the CDR3: TGTGCCAGCAGCGTAGGGCAGGGTTTATCTGCAACTAATGAAAAACTGTTTTTT. The rearrangement uses TRBV9 and TRBJ1-4, with TRBD1 as a possible D gene (5 bases). The germline V gene encodes CDR1 SGDLS and CDR2 YYNGEE. The CDR3 length is 18 residues. Deletions cut 0 bases from V and 0 bases from J, with 15 bases between.